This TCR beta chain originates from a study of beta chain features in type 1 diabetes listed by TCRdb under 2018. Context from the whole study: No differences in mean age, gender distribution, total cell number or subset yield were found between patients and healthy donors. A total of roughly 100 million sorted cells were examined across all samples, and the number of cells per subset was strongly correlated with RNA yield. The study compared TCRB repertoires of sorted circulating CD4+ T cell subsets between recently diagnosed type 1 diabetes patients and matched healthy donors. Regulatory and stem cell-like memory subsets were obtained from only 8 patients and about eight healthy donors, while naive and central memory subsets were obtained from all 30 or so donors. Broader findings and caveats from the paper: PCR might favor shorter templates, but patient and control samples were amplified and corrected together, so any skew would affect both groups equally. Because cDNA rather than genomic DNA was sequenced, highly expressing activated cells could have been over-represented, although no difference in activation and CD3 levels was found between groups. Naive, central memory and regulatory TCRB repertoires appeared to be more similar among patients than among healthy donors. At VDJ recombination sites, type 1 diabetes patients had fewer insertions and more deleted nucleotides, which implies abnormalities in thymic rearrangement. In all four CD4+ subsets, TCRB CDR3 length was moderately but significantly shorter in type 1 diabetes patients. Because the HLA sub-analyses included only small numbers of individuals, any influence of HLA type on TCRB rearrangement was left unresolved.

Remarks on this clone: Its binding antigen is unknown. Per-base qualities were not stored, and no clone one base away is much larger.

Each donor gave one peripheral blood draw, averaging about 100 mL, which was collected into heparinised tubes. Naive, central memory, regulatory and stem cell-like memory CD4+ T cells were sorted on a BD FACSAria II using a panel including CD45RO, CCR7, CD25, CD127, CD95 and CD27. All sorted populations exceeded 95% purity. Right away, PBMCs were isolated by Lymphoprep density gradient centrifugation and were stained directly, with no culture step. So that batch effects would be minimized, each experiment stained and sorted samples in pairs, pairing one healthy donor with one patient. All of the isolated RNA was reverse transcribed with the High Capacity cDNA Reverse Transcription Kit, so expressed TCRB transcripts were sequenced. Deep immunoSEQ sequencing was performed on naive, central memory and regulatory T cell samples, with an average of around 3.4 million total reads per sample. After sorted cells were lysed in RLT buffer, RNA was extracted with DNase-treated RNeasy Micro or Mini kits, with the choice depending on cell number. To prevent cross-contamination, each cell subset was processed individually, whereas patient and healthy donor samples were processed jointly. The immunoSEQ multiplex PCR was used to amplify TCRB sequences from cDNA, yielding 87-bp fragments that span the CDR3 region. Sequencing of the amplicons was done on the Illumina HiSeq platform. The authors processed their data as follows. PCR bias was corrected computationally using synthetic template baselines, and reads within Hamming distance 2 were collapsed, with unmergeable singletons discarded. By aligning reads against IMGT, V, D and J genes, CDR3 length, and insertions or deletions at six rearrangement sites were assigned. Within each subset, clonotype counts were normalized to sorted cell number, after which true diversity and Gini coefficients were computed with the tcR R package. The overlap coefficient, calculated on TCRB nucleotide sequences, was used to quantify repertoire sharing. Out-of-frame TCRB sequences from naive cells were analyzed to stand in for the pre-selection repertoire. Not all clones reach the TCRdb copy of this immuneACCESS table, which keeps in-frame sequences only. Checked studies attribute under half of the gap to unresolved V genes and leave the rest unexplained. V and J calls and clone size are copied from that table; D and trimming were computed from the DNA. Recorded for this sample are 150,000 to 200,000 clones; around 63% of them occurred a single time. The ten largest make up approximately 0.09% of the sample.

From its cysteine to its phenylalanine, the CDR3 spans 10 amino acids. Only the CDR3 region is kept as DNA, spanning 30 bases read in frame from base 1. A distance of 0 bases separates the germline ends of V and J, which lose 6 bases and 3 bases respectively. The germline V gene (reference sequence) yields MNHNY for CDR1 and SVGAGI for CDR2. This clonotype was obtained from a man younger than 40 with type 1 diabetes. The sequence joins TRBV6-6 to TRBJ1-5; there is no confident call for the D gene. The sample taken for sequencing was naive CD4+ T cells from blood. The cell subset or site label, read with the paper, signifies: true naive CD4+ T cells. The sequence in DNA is TGTGCCAGCAGCAATCAGCCCCAGCATTTT. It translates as CASSNQPQHF.